The clone carrying this TCR beta chain was seen just once. This sample is part of a study of OX40 agonist ivuxolimab in advanced cancers. Overall study context: Dose-escalation patients had hepatocellular carcinoma, melanoma, renal cell or head and neck cancer.

Profiling relied on immunoSEQ multiplex PCR, and the TCRdb table lists in-frame clones only, not all of them. Of more than 80,000 clones in the sample, 80% to 90% were seen once. There are 15 residues in the CDR3. Germline CDR1 MDHEN, CDR2 SYDVKM. After removal of 5 bases from V and 6 bases from J, the junction contained 8 bases not matched to a gene. The sequences come from CD4+ or CD8+ T cells sorted from blood, collected in a trial of the OX40 agonist ivuxolimab. The chain combines TRBV28 with TRBJ1-5, with 9 bases fitting TRBD1. This clonotype originated in an adult with an advanced solid tumor such as melanoma, head and neck, liver or kidney cancer. The CDR3 coding sequence is TGTGCCAGCAGTCAACAGGGGGCGCTAGGTCAGCCCCAGCATTTT. Translation: CASSQQGALGQPQHF.